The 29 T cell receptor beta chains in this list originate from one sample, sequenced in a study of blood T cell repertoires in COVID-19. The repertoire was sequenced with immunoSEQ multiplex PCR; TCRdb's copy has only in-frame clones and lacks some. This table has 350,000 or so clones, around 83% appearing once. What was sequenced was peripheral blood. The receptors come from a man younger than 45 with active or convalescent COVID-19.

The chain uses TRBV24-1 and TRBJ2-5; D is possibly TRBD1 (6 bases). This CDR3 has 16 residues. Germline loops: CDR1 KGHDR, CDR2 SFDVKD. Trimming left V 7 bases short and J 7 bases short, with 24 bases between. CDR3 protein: CATRGDEQGNDGTQYF. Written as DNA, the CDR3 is TGTGCCACCAGGGGGGATGAACAGGGAAATGATGGGACCCAGTACTTC.

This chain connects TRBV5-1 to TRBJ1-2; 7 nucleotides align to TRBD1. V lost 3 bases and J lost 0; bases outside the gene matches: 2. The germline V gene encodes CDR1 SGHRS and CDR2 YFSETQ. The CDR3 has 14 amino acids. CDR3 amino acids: CASSSTGTNYGYTF. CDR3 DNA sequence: TGCGCCAGCAGCTCGACAGGGACTAACTATGGCTACACCTTC.

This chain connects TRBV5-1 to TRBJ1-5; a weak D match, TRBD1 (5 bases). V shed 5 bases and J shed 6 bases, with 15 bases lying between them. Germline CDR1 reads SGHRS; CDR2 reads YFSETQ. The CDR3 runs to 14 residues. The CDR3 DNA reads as TGCGCCAGCAGTCGGCTGGAGGGGAGTCAGCCCCAGCATTTT. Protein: CASSRLEGSQPQHF.

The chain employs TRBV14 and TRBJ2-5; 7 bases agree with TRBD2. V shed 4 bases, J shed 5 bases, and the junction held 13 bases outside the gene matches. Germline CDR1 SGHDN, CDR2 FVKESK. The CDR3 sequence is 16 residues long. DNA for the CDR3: TGTGCCAGCAGCCTCTCCGGGAGGCGGTTGGGGGAGACCCAGTACTTC. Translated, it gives CASSLSGRRLGETQYF. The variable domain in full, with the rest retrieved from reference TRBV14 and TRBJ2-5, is EAGVTQFPSHSVIEKGQTVTLRCDPISGHDNLYWYRRVMGKEIKFLLHFVKESKQDESGMPNNRFLAERTGGTYSTLKVQPAELEDSGVYFCASSLSGRRLGETQYFGPGTRLLVL.

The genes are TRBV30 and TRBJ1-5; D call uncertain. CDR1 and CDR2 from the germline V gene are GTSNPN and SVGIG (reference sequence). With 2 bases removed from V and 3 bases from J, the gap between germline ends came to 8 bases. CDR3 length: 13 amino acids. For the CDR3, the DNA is TGTGCCTGGAGTCGAACACCCAATCAGCCCCAGCATTTT. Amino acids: CAWSRTPNQPQHF.

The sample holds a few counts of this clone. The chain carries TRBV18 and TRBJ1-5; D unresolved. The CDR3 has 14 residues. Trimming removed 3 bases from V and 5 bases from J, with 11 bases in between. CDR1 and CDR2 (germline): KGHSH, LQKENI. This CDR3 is CASSPESGHQPQHF. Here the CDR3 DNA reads TGTGCCAGCTCACCTGAAAGTGGGCATCAGCCCCAGCATTTT.

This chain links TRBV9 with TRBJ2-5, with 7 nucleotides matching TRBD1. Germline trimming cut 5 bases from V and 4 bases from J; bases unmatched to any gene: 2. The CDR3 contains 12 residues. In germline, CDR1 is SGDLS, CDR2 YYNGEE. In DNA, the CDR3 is TGTGCCAGCAGTGCAGGGGGAGAGACCCAGTACTTC. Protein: CASSAGGETQYF.

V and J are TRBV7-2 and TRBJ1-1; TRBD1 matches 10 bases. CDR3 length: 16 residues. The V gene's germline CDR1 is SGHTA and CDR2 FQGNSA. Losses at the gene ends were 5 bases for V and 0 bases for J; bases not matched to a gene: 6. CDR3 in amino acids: CASSPGTGDLNTEAFF. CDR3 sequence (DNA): TGTGCCAGCAGCCCCGGGACAGGGGACCTGAACACTGAAGCTTTCTTT.

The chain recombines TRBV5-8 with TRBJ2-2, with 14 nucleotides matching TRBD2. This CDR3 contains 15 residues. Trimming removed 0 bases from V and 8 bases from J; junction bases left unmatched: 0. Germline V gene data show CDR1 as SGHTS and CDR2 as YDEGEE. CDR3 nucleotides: TGTGCCAGCAGCTTGGGACTAGCGGGAGGGGGGGAGCTGTTTTTT. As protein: CASSLGLAGGGELFF.

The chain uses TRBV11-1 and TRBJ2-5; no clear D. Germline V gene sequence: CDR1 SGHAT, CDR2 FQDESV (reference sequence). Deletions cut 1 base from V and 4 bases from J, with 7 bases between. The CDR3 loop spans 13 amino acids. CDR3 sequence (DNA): TGTGCCAGCAGCTTAGTACCGAGAGAGACCCAGTACTTC. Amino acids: CASSLVPRETQYF.

The CDR3 reads CASSPPGRALYGYTF. The CDR3 DNA reads as TGTGCCAGCTCACCACCCGGCAGGGCCCTCTATGGCTACACCTTC. V and J are TRBV18 and TRBJ1-2; perhaps TRBD1 as D (5 bases). V lost 0 bases to trimming and J lost 4 bases, with 12 bases between them. The germline V gene has CDR1 KGHSH and CDR2 LQKENI. The CDR3 contains 15 residues.

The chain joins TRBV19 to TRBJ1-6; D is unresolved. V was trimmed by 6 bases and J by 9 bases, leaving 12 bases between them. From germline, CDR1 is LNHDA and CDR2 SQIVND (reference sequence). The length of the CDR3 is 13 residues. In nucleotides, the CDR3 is TGTGCCAGTAGCCCTGAGAATGGTTCACCCCTCCACTTT. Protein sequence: CASSPENGSPLHF.

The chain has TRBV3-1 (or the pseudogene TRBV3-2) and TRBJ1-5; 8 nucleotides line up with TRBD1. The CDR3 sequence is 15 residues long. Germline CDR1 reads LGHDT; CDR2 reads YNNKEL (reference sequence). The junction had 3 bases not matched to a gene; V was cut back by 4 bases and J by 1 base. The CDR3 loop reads CASSLTGESNQPQHF. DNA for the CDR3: TGTGCCAGCAGCCTGACAGGGGAGAGCAATCAGCCCCAGCATTTT.

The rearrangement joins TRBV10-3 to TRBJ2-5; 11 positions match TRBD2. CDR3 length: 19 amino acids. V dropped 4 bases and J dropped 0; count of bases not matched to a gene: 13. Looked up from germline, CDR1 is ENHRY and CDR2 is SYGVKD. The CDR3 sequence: CAISAVASGGNEYQETQYF. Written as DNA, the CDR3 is TGTGCCATCAGTGCGGTGGCTAGCGGGGGGAATGAGTACCAAGAGACCCAGTACTTC.

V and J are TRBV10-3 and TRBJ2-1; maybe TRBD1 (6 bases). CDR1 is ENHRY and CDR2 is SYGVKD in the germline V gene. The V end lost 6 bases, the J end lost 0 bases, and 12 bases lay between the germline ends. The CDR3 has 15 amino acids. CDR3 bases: TGTGCCATCAGCACAGGGAAGAGCTCCTACAATGAGCAGTTCTTC. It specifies CAISTGKSSYNEQFF.

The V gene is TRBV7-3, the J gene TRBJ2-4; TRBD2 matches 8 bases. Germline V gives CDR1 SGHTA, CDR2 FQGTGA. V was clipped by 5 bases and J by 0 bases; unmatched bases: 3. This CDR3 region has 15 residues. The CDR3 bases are TGTGCCAGCAGCCTTAGCGGGGAAGCCAAAAACATTCAGTACTTC. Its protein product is CASSLSGEAKNIQYF.

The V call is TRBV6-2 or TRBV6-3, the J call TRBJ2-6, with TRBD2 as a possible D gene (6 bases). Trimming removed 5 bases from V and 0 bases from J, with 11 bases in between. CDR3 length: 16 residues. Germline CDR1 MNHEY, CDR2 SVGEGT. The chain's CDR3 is CASSQEGNSGANVLTF. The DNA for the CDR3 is TGTGCCAGCAGTCAGGAGGGGAACTCTGGGGCCAACGTCCTGACTTTC.

CDR3 region: CAWSRGLVSYNEQFF. Here the CDR3 DNA reads TGTGCCTGGAGTAGGGGACTAGTCTCCTACAATGAGCAGTTCTTC. The chain links TRBV30 to TRBJ2-1, with 8 bases lining up with TRBD2. J lost 0 bases, V lost 2 bases, and 3 bases had no gene match. Germline V CDR1 and CDR2: GTSNPN, SVGIG (reference sequence). The CDR3 extends over 15 amino acids.

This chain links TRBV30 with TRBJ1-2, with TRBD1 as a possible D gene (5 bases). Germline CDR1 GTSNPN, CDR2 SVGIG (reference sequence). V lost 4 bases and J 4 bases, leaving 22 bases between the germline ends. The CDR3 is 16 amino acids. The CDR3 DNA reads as TGTGCCTGGACCTCACTCCCACAGGATCGGTTCTATGGCTACACCTTC. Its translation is CAWTSLPQDRFYGYTF.

This CDR3 reads CATSPGPGAEAFF. CDR3 nucleotides: TGTGCCACCTCCCCGGGCCCAGGGGCTGAAGCTTTCTTT. The rearrangement uses TRBV24-1 and TRBJ1-1; maybe TRBD1 (6 bases). Germline loops: CDR1 KGHDR, CDR2 SFDVKD. The V and J ends lost 9 bases and 6 bases respectively, with 16 bases between them. This CDR3 region has 13 residues.

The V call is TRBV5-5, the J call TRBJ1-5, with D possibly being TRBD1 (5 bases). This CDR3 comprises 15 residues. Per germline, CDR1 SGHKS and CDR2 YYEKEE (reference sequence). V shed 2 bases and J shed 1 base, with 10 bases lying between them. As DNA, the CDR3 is TGTGCCAGCAGCTTCGACAGCCCGAGCAATCAGCCCCAGCATTTT. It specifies CASSFDSPSNQPQHF. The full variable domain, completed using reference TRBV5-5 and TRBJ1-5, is DAGVTQSPTHLIKTRGQQVTLRCSPISGHKSVSWYQQVLGQGPQFIFQYYEKEERGRGNFPDRFSARQFPNYSSELNVNALLLGDSALYLCASSFDSPSNQPQHFGDGTRLSIL.

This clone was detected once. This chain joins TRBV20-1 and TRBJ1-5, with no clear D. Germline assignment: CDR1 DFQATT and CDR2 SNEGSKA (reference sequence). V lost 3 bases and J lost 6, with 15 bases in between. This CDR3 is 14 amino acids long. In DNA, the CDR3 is TGCAGTGCTAGTTCGTGGGAGGGTAGTCAGCCCCAGCATTTT. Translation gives CSASSWEGSQPQHF.

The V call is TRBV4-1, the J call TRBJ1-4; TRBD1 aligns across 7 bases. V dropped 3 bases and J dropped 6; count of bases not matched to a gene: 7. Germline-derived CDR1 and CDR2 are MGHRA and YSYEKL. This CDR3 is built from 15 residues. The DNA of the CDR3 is TGCGCCAGCAGCCAGGGAGACAGGGAGTATGAAAAACTGTTTTTT. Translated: CASSQGDREYEKLFF.

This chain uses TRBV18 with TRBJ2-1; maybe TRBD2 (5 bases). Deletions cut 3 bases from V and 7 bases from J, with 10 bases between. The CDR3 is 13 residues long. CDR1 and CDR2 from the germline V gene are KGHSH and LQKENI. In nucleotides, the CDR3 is TGTGCCAGCTCACCCCCGGAGGAGAATGAGCAGTTCTTC. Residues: CASSPPEENEQFF.

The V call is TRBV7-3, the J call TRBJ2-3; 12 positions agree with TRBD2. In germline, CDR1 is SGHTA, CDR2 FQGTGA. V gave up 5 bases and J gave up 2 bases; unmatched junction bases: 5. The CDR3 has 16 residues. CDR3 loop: CASSPGLAGITDTQYF. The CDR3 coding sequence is TGTGCCAGCAGCCCCGGACTAGCGGGGATCACAGATACGCAGTATTTT. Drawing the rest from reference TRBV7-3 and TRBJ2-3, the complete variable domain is GAGVSQTPSNKVTEKGKYVELRCDPISGHTALYWYRQSLGQGPEFLIYFQGTGAADDSGLPNDRFFAVRPEGSVSTLKIQRTERGDSAVYLCASSPGLAGITDTQYFGPGTRLTVL.

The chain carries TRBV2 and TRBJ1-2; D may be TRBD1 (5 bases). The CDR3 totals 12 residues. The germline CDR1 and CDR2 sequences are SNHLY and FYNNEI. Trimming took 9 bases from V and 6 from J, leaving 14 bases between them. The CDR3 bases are TGTGCCAGTATATGGGGGGGGAATGGCTACACCTTC. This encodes CASIWGGNGYTF.

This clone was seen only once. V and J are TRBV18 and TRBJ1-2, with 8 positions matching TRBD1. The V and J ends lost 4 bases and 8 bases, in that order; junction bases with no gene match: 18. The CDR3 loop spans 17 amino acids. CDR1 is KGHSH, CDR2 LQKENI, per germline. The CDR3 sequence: CASSLTNPGQVPFGYTF. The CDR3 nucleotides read TGTGCCAGCTCACTTACAAATCCGGGACAGGTACCATTCGGCTACACCTTC.

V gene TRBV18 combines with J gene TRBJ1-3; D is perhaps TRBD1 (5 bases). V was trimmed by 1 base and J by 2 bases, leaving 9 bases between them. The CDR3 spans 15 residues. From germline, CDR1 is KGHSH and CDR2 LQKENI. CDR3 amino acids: CASSPRGETGNTIYF. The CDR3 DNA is TGTGCCAGCTCACCACGGGGCGAGACTGGAAACACCATATATTTT.

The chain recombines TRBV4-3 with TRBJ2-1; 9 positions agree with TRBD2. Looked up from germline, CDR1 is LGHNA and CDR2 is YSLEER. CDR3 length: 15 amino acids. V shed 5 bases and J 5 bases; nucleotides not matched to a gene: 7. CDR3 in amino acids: CASSTSSGVHNEQFF. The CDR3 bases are TGCGCCAGCAGCACCTCTAGCGGGGTCCACAATGAGCAGTTCTTC.